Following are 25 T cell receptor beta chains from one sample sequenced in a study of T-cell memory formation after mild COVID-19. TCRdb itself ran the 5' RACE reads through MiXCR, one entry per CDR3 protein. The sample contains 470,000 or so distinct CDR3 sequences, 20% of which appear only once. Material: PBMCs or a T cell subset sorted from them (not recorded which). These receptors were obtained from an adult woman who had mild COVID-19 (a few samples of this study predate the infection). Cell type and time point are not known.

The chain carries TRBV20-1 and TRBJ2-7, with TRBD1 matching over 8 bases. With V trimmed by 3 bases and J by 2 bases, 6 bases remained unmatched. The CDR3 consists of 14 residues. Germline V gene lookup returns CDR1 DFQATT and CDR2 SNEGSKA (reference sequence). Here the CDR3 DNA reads TGCAGTGCTAGCACCGGGACAGGAACCTACGAGCAGTACTTC. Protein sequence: CSASTGTGTYEQYF.

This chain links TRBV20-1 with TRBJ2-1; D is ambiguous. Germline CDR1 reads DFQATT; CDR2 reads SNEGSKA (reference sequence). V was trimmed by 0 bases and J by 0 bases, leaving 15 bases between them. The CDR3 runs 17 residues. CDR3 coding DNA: TGCAGTGCTAGAGATAGTTGGTCCCCCGTCTCCTACAATGAGCAGTTCTTC. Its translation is CSARDSWSPVSYNEQFF.

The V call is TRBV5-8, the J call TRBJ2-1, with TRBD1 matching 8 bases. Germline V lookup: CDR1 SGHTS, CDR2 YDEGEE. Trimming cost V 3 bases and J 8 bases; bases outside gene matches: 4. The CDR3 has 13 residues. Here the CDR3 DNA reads TGTGCCAGCAGCTACGGACAGGGCGATGAGCAGTTCTTC. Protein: CASSYGQGDEQFF.

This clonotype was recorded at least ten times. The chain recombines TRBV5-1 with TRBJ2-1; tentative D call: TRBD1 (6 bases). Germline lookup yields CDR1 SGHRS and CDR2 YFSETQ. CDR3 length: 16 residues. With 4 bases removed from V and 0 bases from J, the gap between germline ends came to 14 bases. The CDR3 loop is CASSSGQPSSYNEQFF. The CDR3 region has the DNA TGCGCCAGCAGCAGTGGACAGCCCAGCTCCTACAATGAGCAGTTCTTC.

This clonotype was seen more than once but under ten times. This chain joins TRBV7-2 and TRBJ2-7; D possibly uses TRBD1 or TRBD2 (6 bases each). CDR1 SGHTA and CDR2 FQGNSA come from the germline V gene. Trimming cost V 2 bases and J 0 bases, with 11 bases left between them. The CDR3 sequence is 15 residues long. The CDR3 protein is CASSLTGAYSYEQYF. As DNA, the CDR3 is TGTGCCAGCAGCTTAACGGGGGCCTACTCCTACGAGCAGTACTTC.

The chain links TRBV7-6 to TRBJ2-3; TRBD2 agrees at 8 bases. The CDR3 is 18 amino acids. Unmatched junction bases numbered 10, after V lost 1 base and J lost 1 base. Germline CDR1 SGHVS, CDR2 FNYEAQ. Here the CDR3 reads CASSLEVGLAGGTDTQYF. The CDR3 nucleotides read TGTGCCAGCAGCTTAGAGGTGGGCCTAGCGGGCGGCACAGATACGCAGTATTTT.

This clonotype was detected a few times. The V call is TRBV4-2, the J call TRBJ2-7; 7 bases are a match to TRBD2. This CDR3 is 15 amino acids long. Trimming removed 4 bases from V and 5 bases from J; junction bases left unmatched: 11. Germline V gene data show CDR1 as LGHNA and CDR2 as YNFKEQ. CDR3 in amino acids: CASSLTGTTGNEQYF. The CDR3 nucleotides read TGTGCCAGCAGCCTCACCGGGACTACCGGAAACGAGCAGTACTTC.

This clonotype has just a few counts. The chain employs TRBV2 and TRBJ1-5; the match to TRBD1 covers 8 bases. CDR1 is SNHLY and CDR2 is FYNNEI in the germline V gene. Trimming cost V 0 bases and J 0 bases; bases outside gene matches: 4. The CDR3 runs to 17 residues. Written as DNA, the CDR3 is TGTGCCAGCAGTGAAGCCCGGACAGGGTCTAGCAATCAGCCCCAGCATTTT. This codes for CASSEARTGSSNQPQHF.

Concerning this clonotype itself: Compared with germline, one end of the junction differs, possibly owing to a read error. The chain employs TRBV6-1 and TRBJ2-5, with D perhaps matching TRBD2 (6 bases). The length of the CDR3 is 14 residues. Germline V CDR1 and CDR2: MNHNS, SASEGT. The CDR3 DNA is TGTGCCAGCAGTGAAAACTGGCGGGGAGAGACACAGTACTTC. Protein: CASSENWRGETQYF.

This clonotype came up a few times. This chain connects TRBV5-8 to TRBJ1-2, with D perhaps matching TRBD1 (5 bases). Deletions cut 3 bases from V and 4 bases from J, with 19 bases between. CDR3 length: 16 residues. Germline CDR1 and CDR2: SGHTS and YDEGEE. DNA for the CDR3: TGTGCCAGCAGCTGGGGGAGGGGCCCGGAGGGCTATGGCTACACCTTC. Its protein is CASSWGRGPEGYGYTF.

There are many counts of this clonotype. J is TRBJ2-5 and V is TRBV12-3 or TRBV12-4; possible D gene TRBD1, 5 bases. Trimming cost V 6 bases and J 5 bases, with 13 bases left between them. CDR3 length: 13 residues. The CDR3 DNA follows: TGTGCCAGCAGCAGGGAAGTTGGCGAGACCCAGTACTTC. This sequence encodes CASSREVGETQYF.

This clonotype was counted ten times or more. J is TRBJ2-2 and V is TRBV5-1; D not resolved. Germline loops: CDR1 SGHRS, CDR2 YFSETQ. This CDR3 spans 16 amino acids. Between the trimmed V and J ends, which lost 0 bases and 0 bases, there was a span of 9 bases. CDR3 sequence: CASSLGNLPNTGELFF. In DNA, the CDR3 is TGCGCCAGCAGCTTGGGAAATCTGCCGAACACCGGGGAGCTGTTTTTT.

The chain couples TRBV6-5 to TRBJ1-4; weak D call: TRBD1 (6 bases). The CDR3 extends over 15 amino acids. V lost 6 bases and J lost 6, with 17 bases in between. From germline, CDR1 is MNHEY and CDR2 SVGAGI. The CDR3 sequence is CASRRTAGQHEKLFF. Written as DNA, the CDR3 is TGTGCCAGCAGACGGACAGCGGGGCAGCATGAAAAACTGTTTTTT.

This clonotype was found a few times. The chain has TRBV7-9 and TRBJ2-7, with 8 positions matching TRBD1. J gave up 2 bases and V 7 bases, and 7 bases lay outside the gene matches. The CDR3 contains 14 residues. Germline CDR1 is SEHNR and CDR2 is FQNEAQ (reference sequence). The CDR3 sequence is CASNPIQGAYEQYF. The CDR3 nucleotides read TGTGCCAGCAACCCCATACAGGGGGCCTACGAGCAGTACTTC.

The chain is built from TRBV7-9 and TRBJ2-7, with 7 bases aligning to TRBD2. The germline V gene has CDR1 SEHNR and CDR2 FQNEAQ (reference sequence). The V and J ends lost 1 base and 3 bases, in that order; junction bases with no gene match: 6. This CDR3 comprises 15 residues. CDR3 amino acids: CASSLGPSGGYEQYF. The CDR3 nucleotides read TGTGCCAGCAGCTTAGGCCCCTCGGGGGGCTACGAGCAGTACTTC.

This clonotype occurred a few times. Here the CDR3 reads CASSHTGGQETQYF. The CDR3 nucleotides are TGTGCCAGCAGTCACACAGGGGGCCAAGAGACCCAGTACTTC. The rearrangement uses TRBV7-3 and TRBJ2-5; 8 nucleotides agree with TRBD1. V gave up 6 bases and J gave up 1 base; unmatched junction bases: 4. This CDR3 comprises 14 residues. Germline values: CDR1 SGHTA, CDR2 FQGTGA.

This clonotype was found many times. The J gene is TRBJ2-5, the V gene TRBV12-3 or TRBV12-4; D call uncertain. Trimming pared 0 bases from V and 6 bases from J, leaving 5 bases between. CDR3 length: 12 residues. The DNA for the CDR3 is TGTGCCAGCAGTTTAGCTGGACAGACCCAGTACTTC. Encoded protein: CASSLAGQTQYF.

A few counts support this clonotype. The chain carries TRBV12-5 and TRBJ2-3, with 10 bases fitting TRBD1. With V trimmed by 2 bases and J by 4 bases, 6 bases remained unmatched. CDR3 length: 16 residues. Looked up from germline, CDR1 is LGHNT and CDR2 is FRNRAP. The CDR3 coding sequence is TGTGCTAGTGGTTTGTTCCGGGACAGGGGATCAGATACGCAGTATTTT. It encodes CASGLFRDRGSDTQYF.

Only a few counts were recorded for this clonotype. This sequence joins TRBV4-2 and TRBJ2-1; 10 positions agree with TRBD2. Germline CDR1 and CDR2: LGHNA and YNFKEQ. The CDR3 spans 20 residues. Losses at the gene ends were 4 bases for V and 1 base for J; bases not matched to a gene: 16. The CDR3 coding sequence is TGTGCCAGCAGCCCCTGGAGGTCTAGCGGGAGCGGGGGTTCCTACAATGAGCAGTTCTTC. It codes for CASSPWRSSGSGGSYNEQFF.

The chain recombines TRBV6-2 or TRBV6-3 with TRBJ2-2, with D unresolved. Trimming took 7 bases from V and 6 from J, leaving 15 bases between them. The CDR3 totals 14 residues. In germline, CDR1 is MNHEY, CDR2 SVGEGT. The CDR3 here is CASTRFKSSGELFF. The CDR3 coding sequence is TGTGCCAGCACTAGGTTCAAGTCATCCGGGGAGCTGTTTTTT.

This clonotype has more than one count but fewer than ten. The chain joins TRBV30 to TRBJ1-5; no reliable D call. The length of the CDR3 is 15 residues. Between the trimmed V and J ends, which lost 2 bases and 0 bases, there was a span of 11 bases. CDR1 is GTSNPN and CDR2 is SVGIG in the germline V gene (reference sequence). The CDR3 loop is CAWSRFVNSNQPQHF. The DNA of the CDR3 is TGTGCCTGGAGTCGGTTTGTGAATAGCAATCAGCCCCAGCATTTT. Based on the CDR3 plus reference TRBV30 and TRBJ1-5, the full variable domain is SQTIHQWPATLVQPVGSPLSLECTVEGTSNPNLYWYRQAAGRGLQLLFYSVGIGQISSEVPQNLSASRPQDRQFILSSKKLLLSDSGFYLCAWSRFVNSNQPQHFGDGTRLSIL.

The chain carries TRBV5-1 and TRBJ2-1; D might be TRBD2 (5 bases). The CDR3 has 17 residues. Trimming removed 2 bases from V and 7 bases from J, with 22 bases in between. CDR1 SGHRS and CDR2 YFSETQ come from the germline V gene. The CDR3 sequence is CASSLLPFREIENEQFF. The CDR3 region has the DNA TGCGCCAGCAGCTTACTGCCCTTTAGGGAGATCGAGAATGAGCAGTTCTTC.

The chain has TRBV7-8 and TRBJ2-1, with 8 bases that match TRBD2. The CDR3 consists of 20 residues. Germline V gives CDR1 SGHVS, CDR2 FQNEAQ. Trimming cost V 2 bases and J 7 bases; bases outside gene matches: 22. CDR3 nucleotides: TGTGCCAGCAGCTTACGCCGTCCTTGGGGTAGCGGGGAGCTAGGGAATGAGCAGTTCTTC. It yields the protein CASSLRRPWGSGELGNEQFF.

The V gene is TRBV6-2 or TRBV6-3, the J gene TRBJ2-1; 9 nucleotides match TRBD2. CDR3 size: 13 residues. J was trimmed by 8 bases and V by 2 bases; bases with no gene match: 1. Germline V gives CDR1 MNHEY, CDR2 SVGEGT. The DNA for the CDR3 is TGTGCCAGCAGTTACGGCGGGAGGGATGAGCAGTTCTTC. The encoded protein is CASSYGGRDEQFF.

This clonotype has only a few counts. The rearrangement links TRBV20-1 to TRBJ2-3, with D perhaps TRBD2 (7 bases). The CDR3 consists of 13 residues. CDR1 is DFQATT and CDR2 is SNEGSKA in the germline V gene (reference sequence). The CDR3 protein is CSPGAGGTDTQYF. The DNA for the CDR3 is TGCAGCCCGGGGGCGGGAGGCACAGATACGCAGTATTTT.